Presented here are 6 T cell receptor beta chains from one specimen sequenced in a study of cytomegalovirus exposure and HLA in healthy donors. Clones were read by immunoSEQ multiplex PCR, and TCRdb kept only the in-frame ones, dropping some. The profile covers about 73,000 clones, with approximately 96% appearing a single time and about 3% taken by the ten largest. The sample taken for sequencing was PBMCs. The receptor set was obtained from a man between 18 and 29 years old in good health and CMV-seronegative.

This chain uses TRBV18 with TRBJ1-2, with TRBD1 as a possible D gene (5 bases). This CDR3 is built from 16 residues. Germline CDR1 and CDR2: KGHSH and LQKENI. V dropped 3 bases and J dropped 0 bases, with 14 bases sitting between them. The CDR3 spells CASSPGRGQANYGYTF. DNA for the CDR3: TGTGCCAGCTCACCGGGAAGGGGTCAAGCTAACTATGGCTACACCTTC. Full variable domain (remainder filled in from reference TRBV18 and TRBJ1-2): NAGVMQNPRHLVRRRGQEARLRCSPMKGHSHVYWYRQLPEEGLKFMVYLQKENIIDESGMPKERFSAEFPKEGPSILRIQQVVRGDSAAYFCASSPGRGQANYGYTFGSGTRLTVV.

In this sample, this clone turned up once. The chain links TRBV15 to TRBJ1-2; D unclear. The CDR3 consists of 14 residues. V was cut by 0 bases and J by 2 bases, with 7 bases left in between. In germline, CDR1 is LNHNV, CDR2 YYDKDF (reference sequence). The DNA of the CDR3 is TGTGCCACCAGCAGAGATCAGGTGAACTATGGCTACACCTTC. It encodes CATSRDQVNYGYTF.

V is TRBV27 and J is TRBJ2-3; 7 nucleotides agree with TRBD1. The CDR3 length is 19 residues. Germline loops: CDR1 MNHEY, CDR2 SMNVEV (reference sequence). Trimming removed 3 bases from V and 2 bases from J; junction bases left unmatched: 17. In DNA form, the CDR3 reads TGTGCCAGCAGTTTTTACATGATGGACGGACAGGTTCCCACAGATACGCAGTATTTT. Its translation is CASSFYMMDGQVPTDTQYF.

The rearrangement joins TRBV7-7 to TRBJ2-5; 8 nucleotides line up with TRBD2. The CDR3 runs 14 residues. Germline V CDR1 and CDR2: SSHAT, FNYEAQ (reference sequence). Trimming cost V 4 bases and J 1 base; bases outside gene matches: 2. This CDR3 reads CASSSTSGQETQYF. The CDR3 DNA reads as TGTGCCAGCAGCTCCACTAGCGGCCAAGAGACCCAGTACTTC. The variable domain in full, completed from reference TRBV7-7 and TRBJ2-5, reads GAGVSQSPRYKVTKRGQDVTLRCDPISSHATLYWYQQALGQGPEFLTYFNYEAQPDKSGLPSDRFSAERPEGSISTLTIQRTEQRDSAMYRCASSSTSGQETQYFGPGTRLLVL.

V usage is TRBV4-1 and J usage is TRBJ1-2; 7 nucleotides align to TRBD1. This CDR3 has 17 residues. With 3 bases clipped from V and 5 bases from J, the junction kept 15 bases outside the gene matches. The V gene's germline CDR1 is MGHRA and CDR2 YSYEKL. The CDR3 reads CASSHLSTVDRPYGYTF. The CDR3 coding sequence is TGCGCCAGCAGCCACCTTTCGACCGTGGACAGGCCTTATGGCTACACCTTC.

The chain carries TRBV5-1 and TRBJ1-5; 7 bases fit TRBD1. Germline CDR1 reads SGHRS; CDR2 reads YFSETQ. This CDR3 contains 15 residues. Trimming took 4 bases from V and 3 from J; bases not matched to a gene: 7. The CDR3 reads CASSPRTGHNQPQHF. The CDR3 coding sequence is TGCGCCAGCAGCCCCCGGACAGGTCACAATCAGCCCCAGCATTTT.